Following are 31 T cell receptor beta chains from one sample sequenced in a study of metastatic and nonmetastatic thyroid tumors. The entire patient cohort was treatment-naive prior to thyroid surgery. With MiXCR, TCRdb reprocessed the PCR reads. The repertoire holds 50,000 to 70,000 clones, with 4% to 4.5% as singletons. The sequenced sample was blood. Receptors originate from a female donor with papillary thyroid cancer or a benign thyroid nodule (not recorded which). Some clones in this sample may be carry-over from other donors' samples.

This clone has a handful of counts. The rearrangement joins TRBV3-1 to TRBJ1-4, with D tentatively TRBD1 (5 bases). Germline-derived CDR1 and CDR2 are LGHDT and YNNKEL (reference sequence). The CDR3 has 14 residues. Between the trimmed V and J ends, which lost 4 bases and 3 bases, there was a span of 9 bases. The DNA of the CDR3 is TGTGCCAGCAGCCCAACGACAGCTAATGAAAAACTGTTTTTT. Translation: CASSPTTANEKLFF.

This clone has only a few counts. The chain has TRBV12-3 or TRBV12-4 and TRBJ2-2; 7 nucleotides agree with TRBD1. This CDR3 is built from 16 residues. J lost 7 bases, V lost 6 bases, and 14 bases had no gene match. The CDR3 DNA follows: TGTGCCAGCAGCCTTAGCATCGACAGGGTGGGCGGGGAGCTGTTTTTT. Translating it yields CASSLSIDRVGGELFF.

This clone was counted many times. The rearrangement joins TRBV7-3 to TRBJ1-1, with TRBD1 as a possible D gene (6 bases). Germline CDR1 and CDR2: SGHTA and FQGTGA. This CDR3 has 13 amino acids. V lost 5 bases and J 3 bases, leaving 10 bases between the germline ends. As DNA, the CDR3 is TGTGCCAGCAGCCGTGACAGGCACACTGAAGCTTTCTTT. It yields the protein CASSRDRHTEAFF.

This clone was counted many times. The V call is TRBV9, the J call TRBJ2-3; D remains ambiguous. V shed 0 bases and J shed 2 bases, with 7 bases lying between them. The CDR3 has 14 residues. The germline gives CDR1 SGDLS, CDR2 YYNGEE. This CDR3 is CASSVGPATDTQYF. The CDR3 DNA is TGTGCCAGCAGCGTAGGGCCCGCCACAGATACGCAGTATTTT.

In this sample, this clone turned up many times. The chain combines TRBV5-6 with TRBJ1-1; tentative D call: TRBD1 (5 bases). V was shortened by 4 bases and J by 5 bases, with 18 bases between the two germline ends. Germline CDR1 reads SGHDT; CDR2 reads YYEEEE. The CDR3 is made up of 15 amino acids. The CDR3 nucleotides are TGTGCCAGCAGCACCTTTAGGGGTACTTGGACTGAAGCTTTCTTT. This translates into CASSTFRGTWTEAFF.

This clone was detected many times. The rearrangement uses TRBV20-1 and TRBJ1-6; TRBD1 aligns across 7 bases. The CDR3 consists of 13 residues. V lost 6 bases to trimming and J lost 6 bases; unmatched junction nucleotides: 5. Per germline, CDR1 DFQATT and CDR2 SNEGSKA (reference sequence). For the CDR3, the DNA is TGCAGTGCCACCGACAGGGTTAATTCACCCCTCCACTTT. Translating gives CSATDRVNSPLHF.

This clone was recorded many times. The chain recombines TRBV27 with TRBJ1-1; D is undetermined. The CDR3 extends over 14 amino acids. Germline CDR1 is MNHEY and CDR2 is SMNVEV (reference sequence). V was pared by 5 bases and J by 4 bases, with 14 bases between. CDR3 in amino acids: CASSINGHLTEAFF. CDR3 nucleotides: TGTGCCAGCAGTATCAACGGCCACCTCACTGAAGCTTTCTTT.

The chain combines TRBV24-1 with TRBJ2-3, with D unclear. V lost 4 bases and J lost 2, with 15 bases in between. This CDR3 spans 16 amino acids. CDR1 is KGHDR and CDR2 is SFDVKD in the germline V gene. The CDR3 DNA reads as TGTGCCACCAGTGACCCTAATTTGCCCCCCACAGATACGCAGTATTTT. This sequence encodes CATSDPNLPPTDTQYF.

The table lists this clone with a few counts. The chain employs TRBV9 and TRBJ1-2; the D is unclear. Germline V gives CDR1 SGDLS, CDR2 YYNGEE. Deletions cut 1 base from V and 8 bases from J, with 18 bases between. The CDR3 is 15 residues long. Here the CDR3 reads CASSVRGVGGSGYTF. CDR3 in DNA: TGTGCCAGCAGCGTACGCGGGGTTGGAGGTTCGGGCTACACCTTC.

The chain employs TRBV6-1 and TRBJ2-3; 8 bases agree with TRBD1. J lost 9 bases, V lost 11 bases, and 22 bases had no gene match. The CDR3 is made up of 16 amino acids. Germline V gives CDR1 MNHNS, CDR2 SASEGT. The chain's CDR3 is CAAGPDPGQDLPTQYF. The DNA for the CDR3 is TGTGCCGCCGGACCGGACCCGGGACAGGACCTCCCCACGCAGTATTTT.

In its sample, this clone was seen many times. The chain combines TRBV27 with TRBJ1-1; 7 bases agree with TRBD1. V lost 5 bases and J lost 6; bases outside the gene matches: 12. The CDR3 is 15 amino acids. The germline gives CDR1 MNHEY, CDR2 SMNVEV (reference sequence). This CDR3 reads CASSDPGQTRAEAFF. In DNA form, the CDR3 reads TGTGCCAGCAGTGATCCGGGACAGACCAGGGCTGAAGCTTTCTTT.

This clone showed up just a few times. This may be a read error: a much more frequent sequence differs by one nucleotide. CDR3 in DNA: TGTGCCAGCAGCTCACGACAGGGGAACTACAATGAGCAGTTCTTC. Translating gives CASSSRQGNYNEQFF. The rearrangement links TRBV7-9 to TRBJ2-1, with 8 bases matching TRBD1. From germline, CDR1 is SEHNR and CDR2 FQNEAQ (reference sequence). This CDR3 has 15 residues. The junction had 5 bases not matched to a gene; V was cut back by 4 bases and J by 3 bases.

This clone was counted at least ten times. The J gene is TRBJ2-3, the V gene TRBV18, with D perhaps matching TRBD1 (6 bases). The CDR3 covers 14 residues. CDR1 and CDR2 from the germline V gene are KGHSH and LQKENI. V was trimmed by 6 bases and J by 2 bases, leaving 12 bases between them. CDR3 DNA sequence: TGTGCCAGCTCTCACGGACAGACCACAGATACGCAGTATTTT. This encodes CASSHGQTTDTQYF.

As for this clone: This may be a read error: a much more frequent sequence differs by one nucleotide. The chain combines TRBV5-6 with TRBJ2-5; D is unresolved. CDR1 is SGHDT, CDR2 YYEEEE, per germline. This CDR3 is built from 15 residues. The CDR3 here is CASSPLGRIQETHYF. As DNA, the CDR3 is TGTGCCAGCAGCCCTCTAGGGCGGATCCAAGAGACCCATTACTTC.

The chain links TRBV6-5 to TRBJ1-2; 9 nucleotides align to TRBD1. CDR1 and CDR2 from the germline V gene are MNHEY and SVGAGI. The CDR3 totals 13 residues. V dropped 2 bases and J dropped 8; count of bases not matched to a gene: 3. The DNA for the CDR3 is TGTGCCAGCAGTTACGGGACAGGGAACGGCTACACCTTC. It translates to CASSYGTGNGYTF.

This clone was recorded at least ten times. J is TRBJ2-3 and V is TRBV5-5; unclear D gene. Germline CDR1 SGHKS, CDR2 YYEKEE (reference sequence). The CDR3 covers 13 residues. The V and J ends lost 1 base and 2 bases respectively, with 5 bases between them. The CDR3 sequence is CASSLWATDTQYF. The CDR3 DNA reads as TGTGCCAGCAGCTTGTGGGCCACAGATACGCAGTATTTT.

Many counts were recorded for this clone. This chain uses TRBV15 with TRBJ1-6, with D perhaps matching TRBD1 (5 bases). The CDR3 runs to 16 residues. From germline, CDR1 is LNHNV and CDR2 YYDKDF (reference sequence). V was clipped by 0 bases and J by 8 bases, with 14 bases between them. The CDR3 DNA follows: TGTGCCACCAGCAGAGAGTCCGCAGGGAGAGATTCACCCCTCCACTTT. Protein product: CATSRESAGRDSPLHF.

At least ten counts were recorded for this clone. The rearrangement uses TRBV6-1 and TRBJ2-7, with 12 positions matching TRBD2. The CDR3 is 18 residues long. Unmatched junction bases numbered 12, after V lost 6 bases and J lost 0 bases. Looked up from germline, CDR1 is MNHNS and CDR2 is SASEGT. In nucleotides, the CDR3 is TGTGCCAGCAGGACGACTAGCGGGAGCGCTCGAAGCTCCTACGAGCAGTACTTC. It translates to CASRTTSGSARSSYEQYF.

In its sample, this clone was seen many times. Other DNA sequences in this specimen translate into the identical CDR3. The chain has TRBV18 and TRBJ2-5, with D possibly TRBD2 on 5 matching bases. Trimming took 0 bases from V and 7 from J, leaving 9 bases between them. CDR3 size: 13 residues. Germline CDR1 reads KGHSH; CDR2 reads LQKENI. The DNA of the CDR3 is TGTGCCAGCTCACCACCGGGAGTTCGGACCCAGTACTTC. Encoded protein: CASSPPGVRTQYF. Full variable domain (rest looked up from reference TRBV18 and TRBJ2-5): NAGVMQNPRHLVRRRGQEARLRCSPMKGHSHVYWYRQLPEEGLKFMVYLQKENIIDESGMPKERFSAEFPKEGPSILRIQQVVRGDSAAYFCASSPPGVRTQYFGPGTRLLVL.

The chain has TRBV12-3 or TRBV12-4 and TRBJ2-1; D uncertain. V gave up 7 bases and J gave up 6 bases, with 13 bases separating them. CDR3 length: 13 amino acids. This chain's CDR3 is CASIFRLGNEQFF. CDR3 sequence (DNA): TGTGCCAGCATTTTTCGTTTAGGCAATGAGCAGTTCTTC.

A few counts support this clone. The V and J genes are TRBV2 and TRBJ2-1, with 8 bases identical to TRBD1. CDR1 and CDR2 from the germline V gene are SNHLY and FYNNEI. V gave up 3 bases and J gave up 2 bases; unmatched junction bases: 9. This CDR3 is 17 amino acids long. The CDR3 sequence: CASSEVPGGRTYNEQFF. The CDR3 DNA reads TGTGCCAGCAGTGAGGTCCCAGGGGGCAGAACCTACAATGAGCAGTTCTTC.

This clone showed up many times. The rearrangement joins TRBV6-1 to TRBJ1-3; D is possibly TRBD1 (6 bases). The CDR3 has 14 residues. V gave up 8 bases and J gave up 4 bases, with 15 bases separating them. Germline CDR1 and CDR2: MNHNS and SASEGT. The CDR3 DNA sequence: TGTGCCAGCCGATACGGGACACTAGGAAACACCATATATTTT. This gives the protein CASRYGTLGNTIYF.

This clone occurred many times. This chain joins TRBV30 and TRBJ2-3; 11 bases match TRBD1. The germline V gene encodes CDR1 GTSNPN and CDR2 SVGIG (reference sequence). After removal of 5 bases from V and 3 bases from J, the junction contained 4 bases not matched to a gene. CDR3 length: 14 amino acids. The CDR3 nucleotides read TGTGCCTGGGGGGGACAGGGGGGGACAGATACGCAGTATTTT. Translated: CAWGGQGGTDTQYF.

The table lists this clone with many counts. Additional DNA sequences in this sample encode the identical CDR3. This chain uses TRBV2 with TRBJ1-2; the D gene is possibly TRBD1 (5 bases). CDR3 size: 14 residues. Per germline, CDR1 SNHLY and CDR2 FYNNEI. Trimming left V 6 bases short and J 4 bases short, with 15 bases between. CDR3 bases: TGTGCCAGCAGCGGGACGTGGACTCTCTATGGCTACACCTTC. Amino acid sequence: CASSGTWTLYGYTF.

This clone was picked up many times. An end of the junction differs from the germline gene, which may be a read error. The V and J genes are TRBV5-1 and TRBJ2-3; 11 bases map to TRBD2. This CDR3 has 19 residues. Germline V gene sequence: CDR1 SGHRS, CDR2 YFSETQ. CDR3 loop: CAGSLAGTSGSFFTDTQYF. In nucleotides, the CDR3 is TGCGCCGGCAGCTTGGCCGGAACTAGCGGGAGTTTTTTTACAGATACGCAGTATTTT.

This clone was observed a few times. The chain uses TRBV15 and TRBJ2-7, with D possibly being TRBD2 (7 bases). The CDR3 is 16 amino acids. The germline V and J ends were trimmed by 1 base and 7 bases, with 20 bases remaining between them. Germline V CDR1 and CDR2: LNHNV, YYDKDF (reference sequence). The CDR3 DNA reads as TGTGCCACCAGCAGAGGCCAGGGCGGGGGCGCGGAGGAGCAGTACTTC. This codes for CATSRGQGGGAEEQYF.

A word on this clone: Since a much larger clone is just one base distant, this may be a read error. CDR3 in amino acids: CASSQSQGRNQPHHF. The CDR3 DNA reads as TGTGCCAGCTCCCAATCGCAGGGGCGTAATCAGCCCCATCATTTT. The gene calls are TRBV18 and TRBJ1-5; possibly TRBD1 for D (6 bases). The CDR3 totals 15 residues. Germline CDR1 and CDR2: KGHSH and LQKENI.

Ten or more counts support this clone. The chain uses TRBV10-2 and TRBJ1-1, with 7 bases identical to TRBD1. The germline CDR1 and CDR2 sequences are WSHSY and SAAADI. With V trimmed by 6 bases and J by 4 bases, 5 bases remained unmatched. The CDR3 has 13 residues. DNA for the CDR3: TGCGCCAGCAGAGAACAGGGGATCACTGAAGCTTTCTTT. This translates into CASREQGITEAFF.

To note about this clone: The junction shows a germline mismatch at one end, possibly a read error. The chain combines TRBV20-1 with TRBJ1-2; D is possibly TRBD1 (6 bases). The germline gives CDR1 DFQATT, CDR2 SNEGSKA (reference sequence). The CDR3 is 16 amino acids. This CDR3 is CSASHRERGHNYGYTF. CDR3 in DNA: TGCAGCGCTAGCCACAGGGAGAGGGGCCATAACTATGGCTACACCTTC.

This clone has just a few counts. A much larger clone is a single base away; this may be a read error. Other DNA sequences within the sample encode an identical CDR3. The CDR3 DNA follows: TGTGCTAGCAGCTTTGATGGTGTAGGGACCCAGTACTTC. Its protein is CASSFDGVGTQYF. The V and J genes are TRBV7-7 and TRBJ2-5; the D is unclear. Germline CDR1 reads SSHAT; CDR2 reads FNYEAQ (reference sequence). The CDR3 is made up of 13 amino acids.

This clone was observed at least ten times. The chain employs TRBV6-1 and TRBJ1-5; D unresolved. V was trimmed by 5 bases and J by 7 bases, leaving 12 bases between them. The germline CDR1 and CDR2 sequences are MNHNS and SASEGT. This CDR3 has 13 residues. CDR3 loop: CASSYKAHQPQHF. CDR3 coding DNA: TGTGCCAGCAGTTACAAGGCCCACCAGCCCCAGCATTTT.